These T cell receptor beta chains were read from a single sample in a study of T cell responses to AZD1222 COVID-19 vaccine. Clones were sequenced by immunoSEQ multiplex PCR, and TCRdb holds only the in-frame ones, with some missing. The sample consists of 130,000 to 150,000 clones, around nine tenths of them appearing once. Source: peripheral blood, taken on day 0 of MenACWY control vaccination. Receptors originate from an adult in good health. CDR3s include the opening cysteine and the closing phenylalanine or tryptophan.

v_call	j_call	cdr3_aa
TRBV7-2	TRBJ2-7	CASSLRVTGKISYEQYF
TRBV6-5	TRBJ1-2	CASSWRGTYGYTF
TRBV12-3/TRBV12-4	TRBJ1-2	CASSFSRDYGYTF
TRBV7-2	TRBJ1-2	CASSLEGRLYGYTF
TRBV12-3/TRBV12-4	TRBJ2-7	CASSARTGEQYF
TRBV5-1	TRBJ1-2	CASSSGTEYGYTF
TRBV12-5	TRBJ2-3	CASGLGTSGGASDTQYF
TRBV27	TRBJ2-7	CASSFLLGDYEQYF
TRBV5-1	TRBJ2-7	CASSPPAGEVHEQYF
TRBV6-1	TRBJ1-2	CASSGAGTGVRGYTF
TRBV11-2	TRBJ2-1	CASSSGPGELAGGEQFF
TRBV5-4	TRBJ2-5	CASSLGSENQETQYF
TRBV19	TRBJ2-7	CASSPPRGEADAYEQYF
TRBV4-2	TRBJ2-3	CASSQDIAGGTDTQYF
TRBV12-5	TRBJ2-1	CASGLGGNEQFF
TRBV11-2	TRBJ2-7	CASSLDPAGTEQYF
TRBV3-1/TRBV3-2	TRBJ1-3	CASSRATGSSGNTIYF
TRBV3-1/TRBV3-2	TRBJ1-1	CASSPRGVVQTEAFF
TRBV2	TRBJ2-7	CANSPGYEQYF
TRBV6-5	TRBJ1-2	CASRKYGYTF
TRBV6-5	TRBJ1-3	CASSLLGASGNTIYF
TRBV27	TRBJ1-4	CASSFRTNEKLFF
TRBV7-8	TRBJ1-6	CASSLREGDSPLHF
TRBV6-1	TRBJ1-6	CASSDLSRRGSPLHF
TRBV28	TRBJ1-5	CASSSNTETGTGPNQPQHF
TRBV7-9	TRBJ1-2	CASSSPGPQGGGYTF
TRBV6-5	TRBJ2-2	CASTAGAFGELFF
TRBV7-3	TRBJ1-6	CASSLTDRGNSPLHF
TRBV3-1/TRBV3-2	TRBJ1-1	CASSQDGFKNTEAFF
TRBV18	TRBJ1-5	CASSQAGEDQPQHF
TRBV4-1	TRBJ1-2	CASSFGSDNYGYTF
TRBV19	TRBJ2-2	CASNSEGGTGELFF
TRBV29-1	TRBJ2-3	CSAGTSGRTDTQYF
TRBV9	TRBJ1-6	CASSVGGRAVNSPLHF
TRBV6-1	TRBJ1-3	CASRAPTVTSGNTIYF
TRBV9	TRBJ2-7	CASSVAEGPYEQYF
TRBV24-1	TRBJ2-3	CATSDLSDSHTDTQYF
TRBV5-1	TRBJ2-1	CASSSATGENNNEQFF
TRBV6-1	TRBJ1-1	CASSVSGQPLNTEAFF
TRBV7-9	TRBJ1-1	CASSGQGVGSEAFF
TRBV5-6	TRBJ2-4	CASSSGGRNIQYF
TRBV5-4	TRBJ1-1	CASSAPGQGTEAFF
TRBV7-3	TRBJ1-5	CASSPLRQGPQPQHF
TRBV5-6	TRBJ2-1	CASSLPPSGRLYNEQFF
TRBV14	TRBJ1-3	CASSRGLSGNTIYF
TRBV5-4	TRBJ1-4	CASSYRDHFNEKLFF
TRBV5-1	TRBJ1-6	CASSLESSYNSPLHF
TRBV9	TRBJ2-1	CASSVDGGSYNEQFF
TRBV27	TRBJ1-2	CASSLSGPPHYGYTF
TRBV13	TRBJ1-5	CASSLGGGQVHQPQHF
TRBV6-4	TRBJ2-2	CASSDGRTGGAGELFF
TRBV11-2	TRBJ1-1	CASSSVRVTEAFF
TRBV28	TRBJ1-6	CASSFLSEALHF
TRBV5-1	TRBJ1-3	CASSLDSGNTIYF